The 5 T cell receptor beta chains listed next were all sequenced from one sample in a study of T cells in tuberculosis. TCRdb's table, derived via immunoSEQ multiplex PCR, lists solely in-frame clones and lacks some. Among approximately 22,000 clones, roughly 88% were seen once, and the ten largest hold around 14%. Time point meaning: new active TB diagnosis, blood taken before or within 7 days of starting treatment. The source was PBMCs, collected at tuberculosis diagnosis. These receptors originate from an adult with tuberculosis.

The V call is TRBV14, the J call TRBJ1-1, with D perhaps matching TRBD1 (5 bases). The V end lost 4 bases, the J end lost 6 bases, and 12 bases lay between the germline ends. The CDR3 covers 13 residues. The germline V gene has CDR1 SGHDN and CDR2 FVKESK. CDR3 DNA: TGTGCCAGCAGCCTCGGGGGACCCCCTGAAGCTTTCTTT. The encoded protein is CASSLGGPPEAFF.

The rearrangement uses TRBV18 and TRBJ2-2, with D possibly being TRBD2 (6 bases). Germline CDR1 reads KGHSH; CDR2 reads LQKENI. The CDR3 has 16 residues. V dropped 1 base and J dropped 4 bases, with 13 bases sitting between them. The CDR3: CASSPQTAEGTGELFF. CDR3 in DNA: TGTGCCAGCTCACCACAGACAGCGGAGGGCACCGGGGAGCTGTTTTTT.

The CDR3 loop is CASSDAASSYNEQFF. The CDR3 DNA reads TGTGCCAGCAGTGACGCGGCTAGCTCCTACAATGAGCAGTTCTTC. V and J are TRBV6-4 and TRBJ2-1; D is unresolved. Trimming took off 2 bases at V and 0 bases at J, with 8 bases between the two ends. The CDR3 extends over 15 amino acids. Germline V gene lookup returns CDR1 MRHNA and CDR2 SNTAGT.

This chain joins TRBV5-1 and TRBJ1-4, with TRBD1 as a possible D gene (5 bases). Trimming shortened V by 6 bases and J by 0 bases, and 9 bases separated the two germline ends. CDR3 length: 14 residues. From germline, CDR1 is SGHRS and CDR2 YFSETQ. The DNA of the CDR3 is TGCGCCAGCACGACAGATACAACTAATGAAAAACTGTTTTTT. Its translation: CASTTDTTNEKLFF.

The chain recombines TRBV25-1 with TRBJ2-1, with D perhaps TRBD2 (6 bases). CDR1 and CDR2 from the germline V gene are MGHDK and SYGVNS. V was clipped by 9 bases and J by 6 bases, with 9 bases between them. CDR3 length: 11 amino acids. In DNA form, the CDR3 reads TGTGCCAGTCTGGGGGGCAATGAGCAGTTCTTC. Protein product: CASLGGNEQFF.